The rows below give T cell receptor beta chains drawn from one sample of a study of blood T cell repertoires in COVID-19. Using immunoSEQ multiplex PCR, the repertoire was profiled, and TCRdb retains in-frame clones only, with some absent. Among under 250,000 clones listed, less than 85% were seen once. The sequenced sample consisted of peripheral blood. The origin of the receptors is a woman in her 70s with active or convalescent COVID-19. The CDR3 runs from the conserved cysteine through the conserved F or W. Fields, in order: V gene, J gene, clone size, D gene, CDR3 protein, CDR3 DNA. A D gene is named only where the DNA matches it firmly. Clone size is given for some rows only: seen once, a few or many times, or a class if the clone is expanded.

TRBV4-1,TRBJ2-1,few,TRBD2,CASSHPGLVRNEQFF,TGCGCCAGCAGCCACCCGGGACTAGTCCGCAATGAGCAGTTCTTC
TRBV4-3,TRBJ2-7,NA,TRBD1,CASSSDRGLSYEQYF,TGCGCCAGCAGCTCGGACAGGGGGCTATCCTACGAGCAGTACTTC
TRBV3-1/TRBV3-2,TRBJ1-1,once,NA,CASSHSYTEAFF,TGTGCCAGCAGTCACTCTTACACTGAAGCTTTCTTT
TRBV9,TRBJ2-1,NA,TRBD2,CASSVGTSRTDEQFF,TGTGCCAGCAGCGTAGGGACTAGCCGGACCGATGAGCAGTTCTTC
TRBV28,TRBJ2-7,NA,TRBD1,CASSAPGQAYEQYF,TGTGCCAGCAGTGCTCCGGGACAGGCCTACGAGCAGTACTTC
TRBV28,TRBJ2-5,NA,NA,CASSSVLYRAPRETQYF,TGTGCCAGCAGTTCAGTCCTATACAGGGCTCCCCGAGAGACCCAGTACTTC
TRBV5-4,TRBJ1-5,NA,TRBD1,CASSSDRVQPQHF,TGTGCCAGCAGTTCGGACAGGGTTCAGCCCCAGCATTTT
TRBV6-5,TRBJ2-3,NA,TRBD2,CASGLTSGSDDTQYF,TGTGCCAGCGGCTTGACTAGCGGGAGTGATGATACGCAGTATTTT
TRBV6-1,TRBJ1-2,NA,NA,CASSEAGTYGYTF,TGTGCCAGCAGTGAGGCGGGCACCTATGGCTACACCTTC
TRBV5-4,TRBJ1-2,NA,NA,CASKPGQVYGYTF,TGTGCCAGCAAACCGGGACAAGTCTATGGCTACACCTTC
TRBV6-6,TRBJ1-4,NA,NA,CASSSQGPEAEKLFF,TGTGCCAGCAGTTCCCAGGGCCCAGAGGCTGAAAAACTGTTTTTT
TRBV2,TRBJ1-1,NA,TRBD1,CASRPIDRDGGTEAFF,TGTGCCAGCAGACCCATAGACAGGGATGGGGGCACTGAAGCTTTCTTT
TRBV18,TRBJ2-6,NA,NA,CASSPAFGHLSGANVLTF,TGTGCCAGCTCACCAGCATTCGGACATCTCTCTGGGGCCAACGTCCTGACTTTC
TRBV3-1/TRBV3-2,TRBJ2-4,NA,TRBD2,CASSQDLAGGAIQYF,TGTGCCAGCAGCCAAGACCTAGCGGGGGGGGCCATTCAGTACTTC
TRBV27,TRBJ1-5,NA,TRBD1,CASSPDGTGYQPQHF,TGTGCCAGCAGTCCCGATGGGACAGGGTATCAGCCCCAGCATTTT
TRBV15,TRBJ1-5,NA,TRBD1,CATRGTGGVRNQPQHF,TGTGCCACCAGGGGGACAGGGGGCGTAAGAAATCAGCCCCAGCATTTT
TRBV5-8,TRBJ2-3,NA,TRBD2,CASSSGLALRDTQYF,TGTGCCAGCAGCAGCGGACTAGCTTTAAGGGATACGCAGTATTTT
TRBV20-1,TRBJ1-1,NA,TRBD1,CSATDRAGAFF,TGCAGTGCCACCGACAGGGCTGGCGCTTTCTTT
TRBV30,TRBJ2-1,NA,NA,CAWMENNEQFF,TGTGCCTGGATGGAGAACAATGAGCAGTTCTTC
TRBV28,TRBJ1-4,NA,NA,CASSLYGVNEKLFF,TGTGCCAGCAGTTTATACGGGGTAAATGAAAAACTGTTTTTT
TRBV2,TRBJ2-2,NA,NA,CASSPGSTGELFF,TGTGCCAGCAGTCCGGGGTCCACCGGGGAGCTGTTTTTT
TRBV9,TRBJ2-3,NA,TRBD1,CASSQGQGARIYTQYF,TGTGCCAGCAGCCAGGGACAGGGGGCGCGTATTTATACGCAGTATTTT
TRBV5-1,TRBJ2-1,NA,TRBD2,CASSLGTIAGVINEQFF,TGCGCCAGCAGCTTGGGGACGATAGCGGGAGTCATCAATGAGCAGTTCTTC
TRBV10-2,TRBJ1-3,NA,NA,CASSESGFRSENTIYF,TGCGCCAGCAGTGAGTCGGGCTTTCGCTCTGAAAACACCATATATTTT
TRBV11-3,TRBJ1-1,NA,TRBD1,CASSNRGEQAFF,TGTGCCAGCAGCAACAGGGGTGAACAAGCTTTCTTT
TRBV7-9,TRBJ1-1,NA,TRBD1,CASSSTSGGQANTEAFF,TGTGCCAGCAGCTCTACTAGCGGGGGACAGGCGAACACTGAAGCTTTCTTT
TRBV3-1/TRBV3-2,TRBJ1-2,NA,TRBD1,CASSQDLGQASYGYTF,TGTGCCAGCAGCCAAGACCTCGGACAGGCGAGTTATGGCTACACCTTC
TRBV6-5,TRBJ1-6,NA,NA,CASSLGRRNSPLHF,TGTGCCAGCAGTTTGGGCCGCCGAAATTCACCCCTCCACTTT
TRBV7-9,TRBJ1-2,NA,NA,CASSSLSGASGYTF,TGTGCCAGCAGCTCGCTATCAGGGGCGAGTGGCTACACCTTC
TRBV30,TRBJ2-1,NA,NA,CAWGLFNEQFF,TGTGCCTGGGGACTTTTCAATGAGCAGTTCTTC
TRBV21-1,TRBJ1-1,once,NA,CASSKDAGRTTNTEAFF,TGTGCCAGCAGCAAGGATGCCGGACGGACAACGAACACTGAAGCTTTCTTT
TRBV11-2,TRBJ1-2,NA,NA,CASSLMGRSLYGYTF,TGTGCCAGCAGCTTGATGGGGCGGTCACTGTATGGCTACACCTTC
TRBV5-1,TRBJ2-7,NA,TRBD1,CASGGTGRNEQYF,TGCGCCAGCGGAGGGACAGGGCGCAACGAGCAGTACTTC
TRBV27,TRBJ1-1,NA,TRBD1,CASSAVTGETEAFF,TGTGCCAGCAGTGCGGTAACAGGGGAAACTGAAGCTTTCTTT
TRBV5-1,TRBJ1-1,NA,NA,CASSLSSVPEAFF,TGCGCCAGCAGCTTGAGTTCGGTTCCTGAAGCTTTCTTT
TRBV13,TRBJ2-7,few,NA,CASSLMAGLFHEQYF,TGTGCCAGCAGCTTAATGGCAGGGTTATTCCACGAGCAGTACTTC
TRBV2,TRBJ1-6,few,TRBD1,CASSKLQGASYNSPLHF,TGTGCCAGCAGTAAATTACAGGGGGCCTCCTATAATTCACCCCTCCACTTT
TRBV27,TRBJ2-1,many,NA,CASSTTGSSYNEQFF,TGTGCCAGCAGTACGACTGGGAGCTCCTACAATGAGCAGTTCTTC